This TCR beta chain emerged from a study of blood T cell repertoires in COVID-19. Study overall: Italy, Spain and the United States were the sources of the convalescent and acute COVID-19 samples.

The V gene end was trimmed by 4 bases and the J gene end by 7 bases; junction bases not matched to a gene: 6. The CDR3 sequence is 13 residues long. Germline V gene sequence: CDR1 SGHNT, CDR2 YYREEE (reference sequence). Profiled with immunoSEQ multiplex PCR; TCRdb holds only in-frame clones, not every one. The table has about 200,000 clones, around nine tenths seen once; the top ten hold 3.5% to 4%. The sequencing sample was made of PBMCs or T cells enriched from blood (not recorded which). The genes are TRBV5-4 and TRBJ1-1; TRBD1 aligns across 8 bases. This receptor was obtained from a woman in her twenties or thirties with acute COVID-19. The CDR3 DNA follows: TGTGCCAGCAGCACCGGACAGGGCGGTGAAGCTTTCTTT. This translates into CASSTGQGGEAFF.